This T cell receptor beta chain was found in a study of cytomegalovirus exposure and HLA in healthy donors. As for this clone: What it recognizes is unknown.

Study-level results: Researchers counted roughly 150 TCR beta chains as cytomegalovirus-associated. The authors judged a highly shared variant cluster likely a sequencing artifact.

The CDR3 is 16 amino acids. Germline values: CDR1 SGHAT, CDR2 FQNNGV. Trimming left V 5 bases short and J 1 base short, with 15 bases between. A multiplex PCR was run with 60 Vbeta primers and 13 Jbeta primers. Repertoires were generated with immunoSEQ multiplex PCR, while TCRdb's copy carries only in-frame clones and drops some. The data hold just over 95,000 clones, with 75% to 85% observed a single time. The chain recombines TRBV11-2 with TRBJ1-3; TRBD1 might be the D (6 bases). The sequenced material came from PBMCs. This receptor was obtained from a woman in her thirties or forties in good health and CMV-seronegative. For the CDR3, the DNA is TGTGCCAGCAGCACCCGGACAGAAGAGTCTGGAAACACCATATATTTT. This encodes CASSTRTEESGNTIYF.